Presented here are 16 T cell receptor beta chains from one specimen sequenced in a study of cytomegalovirus exposure and HLA in healthy donors. PCR used 60 Vbeta primers and 13 Jbeta primers. Produced via immunoSEQ multiplex PCR; TCRdb's table is partial and in-frame only. The sample carries about 160,000 clones, approximately 82% recorded once. Input material: PBMCs. These receptors came from a male donor in good health and CMV-seropositive.

This clone was picked up a small number of times. The chain employs TRBV15 and TRBJ1-4, with 8 bases identical to TRBD1. Losses at the gene ends were 3 bases for V and 8 bases for J; bases not matched to a gene: 8. Germline loops: CDR1 LNHNV, CDR2 YYDKDF (reference sequence). The CDR3 runs to 15 residues. CDR3: CATSSRTGFWEKLFF. The CDR3 DNA reads as TGTGCCACCAGCAGTCGGACAGGGTTTTGGGAAAAACTGTTTTTT.

The CDR3 DNA is TGTGCCAGCAGTTTAGGTCTAGTGTTGGCAACCAAGAGGTATGGCTACACCTTC. It codes for CASSLGLVLATKRYGYTF. V is TRBV28 and J is TRBJ1-2; D ambiguous. Trimming took off 2 bases at V and 5 bases at J, with 24 bases between the two ends. CDR1 is MDHEN, CDR2 SYDVKM, per germline. This CDR3 spans 18 amino acids.

This clone has a handful of counts. The chain joins TRBV18 to TRBJ2-3, with 11 nucleotides matching TRBD2. The J segment lost 4 bases and the V segment lost 5 bases, leaving 5 bases of the junction unmatched. Germline loops: CDR1 KGHSH, CDR2 LQKENI. The CDR3 totals 15 residues. CDR3 loop: CASSSPLAGADTQYF. The CDR3 DNA follows: TGTGCCAGCTCATCCCCACTAGCGGGGGCAGATACGCAGTATTTT.

The chain couples TRBV25-1 to TRBJ1-5, with TRBD1 matching 7 bases. The CDR3 has 15 amino acids. V trimming: 5 bases; J trimming: 7 bases; junction bases outside the gene matches: 11. Germline CDR1 is MGHDK and CDR2 is SYGVNS. CDR3 region: CASSPQTGLGQPQHF. CDR3 bases: TGTGCCAGCAGTCCCCAGACAGGGTTGGGCCAGCCCCAGCATTTT.

V usage is TRBV6-6 and J usage is TRBJ2-1; 8 nucleotides agree with TRBD1. The V and J ends lost 5 bases and 6 bases, in that order; junction bases with no gene match: 12. CDR3 size: 16 residues. Germline assignment: CDR1 MNHNY and CDR2 SVGAGI (reference sequence). The DNA of the CDR3 is TGTGCCAGCAGTCCCGACAGGGGATCGTACGGCAATGAGCAGTTCTTC. Translating gives CASSPDRGSYGNEQFF.

The chain recombines TRBV5-4 with TRBJ1-2; D call uncertain. CDR3 length: 13 amino acids. V was pared by 4 bases and J by 1 base, with 8 bases between. Germline CDR1 SGHNT, CDR2 YYREEE (reference sequence). The CDR3 here is CASSTQINYGYTF. CDR3 in DNA: TGTGCCAGCAGCACACAGATTAACTATGGCTACACCTTC.

The J gene is TRBJ1-5, the V gene TRBV7-9; weak D call: TRBD1 (6 bases). CDR3 length: 13 amino acids. Germline V gene lookup returns CDR1 SEHNR and CDR2 FQNEAQ (reference sequence). V shed 0 bases and J shed 6 bases, with 6 bases lying between them. CDR3 amino acids: CASSLADSQPQHF. DNA for the CDR3: TGTGCCAGCAGCTTAGCGGACAGTCAGCCCCAGCATTTT.

J is TRBJ1-1 and V is TRBV5-4; no firm D call. V was clipped by 3 bases and J by 4 bases, with 13 bases between them. Germline V gene data show CDR1 as SGHNT and CDR2 as YYREEE (reference sequence). The CDR3 covers 14 residues. The chain's CDR3 is CASSSRSGFTEAFF. The CDR3 DNA sequence: TGTGCCAGCAGCTCTCGAAGCGGGTTCACTGAAGCTTTCTTT.

The chain joins TRBV14 to TRBJ2-7; D possibly corresponds to TRBD2 (6 bases). The V gene's germline CDR1 is SGHDN and CDR2 FVKESK. The CDR3 consists of 14 residues. The ends were cut back, 6 bases at V and 3 bases at J, with 15 bases in the middle. CDR3 in amino acids: CASRKTGAFYEQYF. As DNA, the CDR3 is TGTGCCAGCAGGAAAACGGGAGCTTTCTACGAGCAGTACTTC.

The rearrangement links TRBV19 to TRBJ2-6, with TRBD1 matching over 11 bases. Germline V gene sequence: CDR1 LNHDA, CDR2 SQIVND (reference sequence). The CDR3 contains 16 residues. V trimming: 6 bases; J trimming: 2 bases; junction bases outside the gene matches: 3. In nucleotides, the CDR3 is TGTGCCAGTAGGGACAGGGGGCCGCCTGGGGCCAACGTCCTGACTTTC. Encoded protein: CASRDRGPPGANVLTF.

The V call is TRBV11-3, the J call TRBJ2-1, with TRBD2 matching 12 bases. CDR1 and CDR2 (germline): SGHNT, YENEEA. This CDR3 is 15 amino acids long. With 0 bases clipped from V and 7 bases from J, the junction kept 1 base outside the gene matches. This CDR3 reads CASSLEGTSGNEQFF. DNA for the CDR3: TGTGCCAGCAGCTTAGAGGGGACTAGCGGGAATGAGCAGTTCTTC. The full variable domain, its missing parts supplied by reference TRBV11-3 and TRBJ2-1, is EAGVVQSPRYKIIEKKQPVAFWCNPISGHNTLYWYLQNLGQGPELLIRYENEEAVDDSQLPKDRFSAERLKGVDSTLKIQPAELGDSAVYLCASSLEGTSGNEQFFGPGTRLTVL.

V gene TRBV25-1 combines with J gene TRBJ2-7; a possible D gene is TRBD1 (6 bases). CDR3 length: 13 amino acids. The germline gives CDR1 MGHDK, CDR2 SYGVNS. V dropped 4 bases and J dropped 1 base, with 8 bases sitting between them. In nucleotides, the CDR3 is TGTGCCAGCAGTGCAACAGGGTCCTACGAGCAGTACTTC. Protein product: CASSATGSYEQYF.

The genes are TRBV18 and TRBJ2-7, with no clear D. V was shortened by 3 bases and J by 7 bases, with 19 bases between the two germline ends. The CDR3 has 15 amino acids. Germline CDR1 KGHSH, CDR2 LQKENI. CDR3 residues: CASSPENDPYVEQYF. The DNA for the CDR3 is TGTGCCAGCTCACCCGAAAATGATCCCTACGTGGAGCAGTACTTC.

The V gene is TRBV9, the J gene TRBJ2-5, with D maybe TRBD2 (7 bases). CDR1 is SGDLS, CDR2 YYNGEE, per germline. Trimming took 0 bases from V and 3 from J, leaving 18 bases between them. CDR3 length: 17 residues. The CDR3 nucleotides are TGTGCCAGCAGCGTAGATGGGGGGGCGGGGGTAAAAGAGACCCAGTACTTC. As protein: CASSVDGGAGVKETQYF.

This clone was observed a single time. The chain joins TRBV7-7 to TRBJ2-7; D is unclear. The CDR3 has 14 amino acids. Between the trimmed V and J ends, which lost 0 bases and 6 bases, there was a span of 12 bases. The germline V gene encodes CDR1 SSHAT and CDR2 FNYEAQ (reference sequence). CDR3 amino acids: CASSLAENSFEQYF. CDR3 DNA sequence: TGTGCCAGCAGCTTAGCCGAAAACTCTTTCGAGCAGTACTTC. Variable domain in full (rest from reference TRBV7-7 and TRBJ2-7): GAGVSQSPRYKVTKRGQDVTLRCDPISSHATLYWYQQALGQGPEFLTYFNYEAQPDKSGLPSDRFSAERPEGSISTLTIQRTEQRDSAMYRCASSLAENSFEQYFGPGTRLTVT.

This clone was recorded once. V gene TRBV7-2 combines with J gene TRBJ1-1, with D possibly matching TRBD1 (5 bases). Germline V gene lookup returns CDR1 SGHTA and CDR2 FQGNSA. The V gene lost 4 bases and the J gene lost 10 bases, with 10 bases spanning the gap. This CDR3 has 11 amino acids. The CDR3 loop reads CASSSTGGAFF. Written as DNA, the CDR3 is TGTGCCAGCAGCTCGACGGGGGGAGCTTTCTTT.